The 5 T cell receptor beta chains reported below all come from one sample, sequenced in a study of blood T cell repertoires in COVID-19. The table came from immunoSEQ multiplex PCR; TCRdb's copy has only in-frame clones and leaves some out. The top ten hold about 8.2% of the sample, which has fewer than 650,000 clones, approximately 88% seen once. Sequenced material: peripheral blood. These receptor sequences come from a woman in her forties or fifties with COVID-19, enrolled during active disease.

The gene calls are TRBV27 and TRBJ2-7; TRBD2 agrees at 7 bases. Germline V gives CDR1 MNHEY, CDR2 SMNVEV (reference sequence). The CDR3 has 14 amino acids. The V and J ends lost 2 bases and 4 bases, in that order; junction bases with no gene match: 5. The CDR3 region is CASSLSSGGYEQYF. The CDR3 nucleotides are TGTGCCAGCAGTTTAAGTTCCGGGGGGTACGAGCAGTACTTC.

This clone was observed a single time. The J gene is TRBJ2-3, the V gene TRBV3-1 (or the pseudogene TRBV3-2), with D possibly TRBD2 on 7 matching bases. The V end lost 1 base, the J end lost 6 bases, and 17 bases lay between the germline ends. There are 16 residues in the CDR3. CDR1 is LGHDT and CDR2 is YNNKEL in the germline V gene (reference sequence). The CDR3 is CASSQGGGGGADTQYF. The CDR3 nucleotides are TGTGCCAGCAGCCAAGGAGGAGGGGGGGGAGCCGATACGCAGTATTTT.

The rearrangement uses TRBV10-1 and TRBJ2-6, with 7 bases identical to TRBD1. Germline V gene data show CDR1 as WNHNN and CDR2 as SYGVQD (reference sequence). The length of the CDR3 is 14 residues. Trimming at V came to 6 bases and at J to 4 bases, leaving 3 bases not matched to a gene. DNA of the CDR3: TGCGCCAGCAGCACAGGGGTAGGGGCCAACGTCCTGACTTTC. It codes for CASSTGVGANVLTF.

In regard to this clone: The junction departs from germline at one end; a sequencing error may be responsible. The chain carries TRBV28 and TRBJ2-6; a possible D gene is TRBD1 (5 bases). Germline V gene data show CDR1 as MDHEN and CDR2 as SYDVKM. CDR3 length: 13 amino acids. The CDR3 sequence is CASTLSGANVLAF. CDR3 nucleotide sequence: TGTGCCAGCACCCTATCTGGGGCCAACGTCCTGGCTTTC.

The rearrangement uses TRBV18 and TRBJ1-1; D is undetermined. Germline V gives CDR1 KGHSH, CDR2 LQKENI. The V end was cut by 2 bases, the J end by 10 bases, with 11 bases between. This CDR3 has 12 residues. CDR3 loop: CASSPVGSLAFF. The CDR3 region has the DNA TGTGCCAGCTCACCAGTGGGCAGTCTAGCTTTCTTT.